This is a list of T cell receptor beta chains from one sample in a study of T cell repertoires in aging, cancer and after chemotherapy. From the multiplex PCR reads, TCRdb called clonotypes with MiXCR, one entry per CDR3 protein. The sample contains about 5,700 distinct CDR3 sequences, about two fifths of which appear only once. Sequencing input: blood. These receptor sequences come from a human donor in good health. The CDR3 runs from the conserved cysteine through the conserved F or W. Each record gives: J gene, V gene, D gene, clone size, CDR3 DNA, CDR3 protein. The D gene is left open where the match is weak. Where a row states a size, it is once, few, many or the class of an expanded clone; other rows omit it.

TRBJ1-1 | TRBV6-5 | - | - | TGTGCCAGCAGTTTCGCGACAGAAAGCAACACTGAAGCTTTCTTT | CASSFATESNTEAFF
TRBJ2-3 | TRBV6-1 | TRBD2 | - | TGTGCCAGCAGTGCTTCCACCGGGACTAGCGGGGGGGCAGATACGCAGTATTTT | CASSASTGTSGGADTQYF
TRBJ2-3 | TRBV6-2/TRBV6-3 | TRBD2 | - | TGTGCCAGCAGTTACAACGAAGCGGGGTCGCAGTATTTT | CASSYNEAGSQYF
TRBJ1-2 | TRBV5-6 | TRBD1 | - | TGTGCCAGCACCCAGAGTCCAGGGGGTAACTATGGCTACACCTTC | CASTQSPGGNYGYTF
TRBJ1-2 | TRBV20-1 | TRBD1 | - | TGCAGTGCTCTAAGACAGGGGGGAGACGATGGCTACACCTTC | CSALRQGGDDGYTF
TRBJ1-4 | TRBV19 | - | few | TGTGCCAGTAGCGCGGGGGCCGCAACTAATGAAAAACTGTTTTTT | CASSAGAATNEKLFF
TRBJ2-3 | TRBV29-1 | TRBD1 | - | TGCAGCGTCGAACCAGTAGGGGGCATTTCTGATACGCAGTATTTT | CSVEPVGGISDTQYF
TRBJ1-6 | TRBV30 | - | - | TGTGCCTGGAGCGGCCAAGTCGGGAATTCACCCCTCCACTTT | CAWSGQVGNSPLHF
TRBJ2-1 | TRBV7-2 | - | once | TGTGCCAGCAGCTTACCTAATTCCCCCTACAATGAGCAGTTCTTC | CASSLPNSPYNEQFF
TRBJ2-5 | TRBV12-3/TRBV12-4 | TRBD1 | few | TGTGCCAGCAGTCAGGGGGCACAAGAGACCCAGTACTTC | CASSQGAQETQYF
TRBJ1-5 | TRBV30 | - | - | TGTGCCTGGAGTGTAGGAGGGCTGGGGGGACAGCCCCAGCATTTT | CAWSVGGLGGQPQHF
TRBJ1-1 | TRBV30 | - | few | TGTGCCTGGAGGGCGGGGAACACTGAAGCTTTCTTT | CAWRAGNTEAFF
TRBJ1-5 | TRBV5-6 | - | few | TGTGCCAGCAGCTTGTCCAGGGATCGGCCCCAGCATTTT | CASSLSRDRPQHF
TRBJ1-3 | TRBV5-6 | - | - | TGTGCCAGCAGCTTGCCACCACTGGCGATTGGAAACACCATATATTTT | CASSLPPLAIGNTIYF
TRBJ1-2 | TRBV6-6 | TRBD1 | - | TGTGCCAGCAGCCAGAGGACAGGGTTCTATGGCTACACCTTC | CASSQRTGFYGYTF
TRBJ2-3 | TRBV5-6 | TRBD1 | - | TGTGCCAGCAGTGCCGACAGGGGGCGGGAGTGGGGCACAGATACGCAGTATTTT | CASSADRGREWGTDTQYF
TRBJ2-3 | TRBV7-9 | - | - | TGTGCCAGCAGCTTGAACGCTGATACGCAGTATTTT | CASSLNADTQYF
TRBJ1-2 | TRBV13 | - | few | TGTGCCAGCAGCTCCATCCGGTTGTCGGGTGGCTACACCTTC | CASSSIRLSGGYTF
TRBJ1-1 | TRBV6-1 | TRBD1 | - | TGTGCCAGCAGTAGACGGACAGGCGGTGGGACTGAAGCTTTCTTT | CASSRRTGGGTEAFF
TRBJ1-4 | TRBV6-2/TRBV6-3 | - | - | TGTGCCAGCAGGGCAGGGGCTTGGAATGAAAAACTGTTTTTT | CASRAGAWNEKLFF
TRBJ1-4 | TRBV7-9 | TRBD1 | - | TGTGCCAGCAGCATATCCGGGACAGGGGGAGAAAAACTGTTTTTT | CASSISGTGGEKLFF
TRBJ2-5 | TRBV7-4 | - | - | TGTGCCAGCAGCTCTAGCCAAATTCCAGAGACCCAGTACTTC | CASSSSQIPETQYF
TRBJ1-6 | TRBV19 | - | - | TGTGCCAGTAGTATAGAGAACTCCTATAATTCACCCCTCCACTTT | CASSIENSYNSPLHF
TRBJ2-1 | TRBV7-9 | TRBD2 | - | TGTGCCAGCAGCTTAGGTCCGGCGGGGGGCGACAATGAGCAGTTCTTC | CASSLGPAGGDNEQFF
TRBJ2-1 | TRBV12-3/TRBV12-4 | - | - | TGTGCCAGCAGTTTACACTCGGAAGAATACAATGAGCAGTTCTTC | CASSLHSEEYNEQFF
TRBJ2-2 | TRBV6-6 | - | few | TGTGCCAGCAGCCCAGCCCAGGGCACCGGGGAGCTGTTTTTT | CASSPAQGTGELFF
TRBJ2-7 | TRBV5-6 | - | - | TGTGCCAGCAGCTGGCAATCGAATCCTTCCTACGAGCAGTACTTC | CASSWQSNPSYEQYF
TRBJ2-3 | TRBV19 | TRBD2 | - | TGTGCCAGTGGGGGGCGGGAGGCTGTCACAGATACGCAGTATTTT | CASGGREAVTDTQYF
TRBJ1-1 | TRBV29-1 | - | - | TGCAGCGTTGATCGGGGGGGGCGCACTGAAGCTTTCTTT | CSVDRGGRTEAFF
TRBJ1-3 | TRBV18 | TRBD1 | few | TGTGCCAGCTCACCACTGACAGGGAGATACTCTGGAAACACCATATATTTT | CASSPLTGRYSGNTIYF
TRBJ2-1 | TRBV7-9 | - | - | TGTGCCAGCAGCTCGAAAGGCCCTAATGAGCAGTTCTTC | CASSSKGPNEQFF
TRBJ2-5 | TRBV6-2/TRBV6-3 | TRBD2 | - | TGTGCCAGCAGGAAACTAGCGGGGGGCGCGCTCGGCCAAGAGACCCAGTACTTC | CASRKLAGGALGQETQYF
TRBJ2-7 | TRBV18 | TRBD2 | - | TGTGCCAGCTCGCCCGGGACTAGCGGATCCTACGAGCAGTACTTC | CASSPGTSGSYEQYF
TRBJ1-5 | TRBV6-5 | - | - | TGTGCCAGCAGTTACAGCCTCCGGGGACCCCAGCATTTT | CASSYSLRGPQHF
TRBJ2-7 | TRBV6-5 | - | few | TGTGCCAGTATGACACCGGTCTCCTACGAGCAGTACTTC | CASMTPVSYEQYF
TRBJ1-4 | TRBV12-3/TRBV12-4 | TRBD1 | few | TGTGCCAGCAGTTCAACCGGGACAGCTACAAATGAAAAATTGTTTTTT | CASSSTGTATNEKLFF
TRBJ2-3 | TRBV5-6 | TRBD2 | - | TGCGCCAGCAGCTTGGGTCTGGTTGTTGCGGGGGGCCTCGGAACGCAGTATTTT | CASSLGLVVAGGLGTQYF
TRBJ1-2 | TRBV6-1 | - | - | TGTGCCAGCAGGATCCCTCGGACCCTGGGGGGTTTCAGTGGCTACACCTTC | CASRIPRTLGGFSGYTF
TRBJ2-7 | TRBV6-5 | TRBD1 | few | TGTGCCAGCAGCCATAGTCCCGGGACAGGGGGCGGGTTGTGGGAGCAGTACTTC | CASSHSPGTGGGLWEQYF
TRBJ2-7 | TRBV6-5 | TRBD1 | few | TGTGCCAGCAGTCTTCGCCTAGACAGGGGGCGAGACGAGCAGTACTTC | CASSLRLDRGRDEQYF
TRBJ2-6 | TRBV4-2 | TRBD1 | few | TGCGCCAGCAGCCAAGCTACGACAGGGAGCGCGCTCTCTGGGGCCAACGTCCTGACTTTC | CASSQATTGSALSGANVLTF
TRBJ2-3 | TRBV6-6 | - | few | TGTGCCAGCAGTTACAGGGGCCGCACAGATACGCAGTATTTT | CASSYRGRTDTQYF
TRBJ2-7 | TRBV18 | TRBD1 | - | TGTGCCAGCTCACTCTACCCCCGGGACAGGACCTACGAGCAGTACTTC | CASSLYPRDRTYEQYF
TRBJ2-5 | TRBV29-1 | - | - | TGCAGCGTGGGGGGCGCAACAGAGACCCAGTACTTC | CSVGGATETQYF
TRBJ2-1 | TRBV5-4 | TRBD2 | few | TGTGCCAGCAGCCACCAAGCGGGGTTGTCCTACAATGAGCAGTTCTTC | CASSHQAGLSYNEQFF
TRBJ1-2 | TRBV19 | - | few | TGTGCCAGTAGTAATAACAGAGGGGCCGGCTATGGCTACACCTTC | CASSNNRGAGYGYTF
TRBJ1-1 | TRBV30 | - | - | TGTGCCAGGAGTGTATTATTGGGCGCTGAAGCTTTCTTT | CARSVLLGAEAFF
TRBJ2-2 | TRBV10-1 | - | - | TGCGCCAGCAGTGAGAACAGGAACACCGGGGAGCTGTTTTTT | CASSENRNTGELFF
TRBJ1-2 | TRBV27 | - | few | TGTGCCAGCGGCCCTGGGGGAGCTTACTATGGCTACACCTTC | CASGPGGAYYGYTF
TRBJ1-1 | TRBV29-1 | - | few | TGCAGCGGGGAGATAGGGCTGAACACTGAAGCTTTCTTT | CSGEIGLNTEAFF
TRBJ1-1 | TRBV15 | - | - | TGTGCCACCAGCAGAGGAAGGCTTGACACTGAAGCTTTCTTT | CATSRGRLDTEAFF
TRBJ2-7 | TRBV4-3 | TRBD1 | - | TGCGCCAGCAGCCAAGAGCTGACAGGGACCTACGAGCAGTACTTC | CASSQELTGTYEQYF
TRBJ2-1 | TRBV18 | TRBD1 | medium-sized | TGTGCCAGCTCAAGGGACAGGGTCGTGTTCTTC | CASSRDRVVFF
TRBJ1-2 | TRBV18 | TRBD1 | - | TGTGCCAGCTCGCGGGACAGGAACTATGGCTACACCTTC | CASSRDRNYGYTF
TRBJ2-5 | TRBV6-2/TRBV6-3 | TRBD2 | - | TGTGCCAGCAGTTACTCGAGCGCGGGGGGACCCCTCAAGTACCAAGAGACCCAGTACTTC | CASSYSSAGGPLKYQETQYF
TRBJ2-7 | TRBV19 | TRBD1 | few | TGTGCCAGTAGTATGTCCGGGACAGGGTTGTACGAGCAGTACTTC | CASSMSGTGLYEQYF
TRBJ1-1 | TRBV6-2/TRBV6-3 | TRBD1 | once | TGTGCCAGCAGAGCCCCGGGACAGGGGCTTACACTGCGTGCTTTCTTT | CASRAPGQGLTLRAFF